This T cell receptor (beta chain) originates from a study of blood T cells in healthy people across ages. Study results and caveats: Possibly confounding the expanded clonotype changes was the fact that donor CMV status was unknown. What prevented conclusive comparison of naive and antigen-experienced cells was that PBMCs were unsorted.

Germline V gives CDR1 MNHEY, CDR2 SMNVEV (reference sequence). The CDR3 consists of 15 residues. Using a J-beta primer mix together with a sample-barcoded 5' primer, a second PCR was run for about 7 to 12 cycles. Every sample returned 3 million or more CDR3-containing paired-end reads. TCRdb re-analysed the 5' RACE reads in MiXCR, keeping a single row per CDR3 protein. The data contain 800,000 or so distinct CDR3 sequences, about 42% of them singletons. As to this clonotype: Its cognate antigen is unknown. Germline is not matched at one junction end, which may reflect a read error.

This TCR was recovered from a man aged 80 or over in good health. The chain is built from TRBV27 and TRBJ2-3; no reliable D call. Sequenced: blood. The CDR3 spells CASSVSWVIPDTQYF. As DNA, the CDR3 is TGTGCCAGCAGTGTATCCTGGGTTATCCCAGATACGCAGTATTTT.